What follows describes a single TCR beta chain. This specimen belongs to a study of blood T cell repertoires in COVID-19. CDR3 length: 15 residues. Assay: immunoSEQ multiplex PCR; the TCRdb copy retains only in-frame clones and omits some. The table includes tens of thousands of clones, 70% to 90% detected once. The receptor comes from a middle-aged man with acute or convalescent COVID-19. The chain has TRBV21-1 and TRBJ1-2; no check of the table's D call, TRBD1, against the DNA was made. TRBV21-1 has pseudogene status. Sequencing used peripheral blood. CDR3 protein: CASSQQTGGADGYTF. The CDR3 coding sequence is TGTGCCAGCAGCCAGCAGACAGGGGGCGCCGATGGCTACACCTTC.